A selection of T cell receptor beta chains follows, all from one sample in a study of T cell responses to AZD1222 COVID-19 vaccine. TCRdb's table, derived via immunoSEQ multiplex PCR, lists solely in-frame clones and lacks some. The repertoire holds roughly 140,000 clones, with roughly 80% as singletons. The material was peripheral blood, obtained on day 0 of MenACWY control vaccination. These receptors all come from an adult in good health. CDR3s include the opening cysteine and the closing phenylalanine or tryptophan. The D gene is left open where the match is weak. Part of the rows lack a size; the others show once, few, many or a class for expanded clones.

NA	NA	TRBV6-5	TRBJ2-1	CASSYMDRYNEQFF	TGTGCCAGCAGTTACATGGACAGATACAATGAGCAGTTCTTC
few	NA	TRBV5-1	TRBJ2-7	CASSLDPGAYEQYF	TGCGCCAGCAGTCTTGACCCCGGGGCATACGAGCAGTACTTC
NA	NA	TRBV27	TRBJ1-5	CASNVGKGSGGNQPQHF	TGTGCCAGCAATGTCGGCAAGGGCTCTGGGGGCAATCAGCCCCAGCATTTT
NA	NA	TRBV3-1/TRBV3-2	TRBJ1-1	CASSQEGGRAFF	TGTGCCAGCAGCCAAGAAGGGGGAAGGGCTTTCTTT
NA	TRBD1	TRBV7-6	TRBJ1-2	CASSGFRDRGEGYTF	TGTGCCAGCAGCGGATTCCGGGACAGGGGGGAAGGCTACACCTTC
NA	NA	TRBV29-1	TRBJ2-3	CSVSLGADTQYF	TGCAGCGTTTCCCTAGGGGCAGATACGCAGTATTTT
NA	TRBD1	TRBV5-1	TRBJ1-4	CASSVGTGSEKLFF	TGCGCCAGCAGCGTCGGGACAGGGAGTGAAAAACTGTTTTTT
NA	NA	TRBV11-1	TRBJ1-3	CASSLVRGTGNTIYF	TGTGCCAGCAGCTTAGTTCGAGGAACGGGAAACACCATATATTTT
NA	NA	TRBV7-3	TRBJ2-2	CASSFTRNTGELFF	TGTGCCAGCAGCTTTACCAGGAACACCGGGGAGCTGTTTTTT
NA	NA	TRBV3-1/TRBV3-2	TRBJ1-4	CASSQGPAEKLFF	TGTGCCAGCAGCCAAGGGCCGGCAGAAAAACTGTTTTTT
NA	TRBD2	TRBV7-3	TRBJ2-3	CASSLRGSGGPQNTDTQYF	TGTGCCAGCAGCTTAAGGGGTAGCGGGGGGCCCCAAAACACAGATACGCAGTATTTT
NA	TRBD2	TRBV7-9	TRBJ2-1	CATSGGPNEQFF	TGTGCCACATCGGGGGGGCCCAATGAGCAGTTCTTC
NA	NA	TRBV29-1	TRBJ2-3	CSARDGEDTQYF	TGCAGCGCTCGGGACGGGGAGGATACGCAGTATTTT
NA	NA	TRBV4-1	TRBJ1-2	CASSQDHPGNYGYTF	TGCGCCAGCAGCCAAGATCATCCAGGGAACTATGGCTACACCTTC
NA	NA	TRBV5-1	TRBJ1-1	CASSEQEDTEAFF	TGCGCCAGCAGCGAGCAGGAGGACACTGAAGCTTTCTTT
NA	NA	TRBV5-1	TRBJ2-1	CASSFSGHLYNEQFF	TGCGCCAGCAGCTTTTCAGGACACCTTTACAATGAGCAGTTCTTC
NA	TRBD1	TRBV6-5	TRBJ1-4	CASSFTGGTNEKLFF	TGTGCCAGCAGTTTTACAGGGGGAACTAATGAAAAACTGTTTTTT
NA	NA	TRBV5-6	TRBJ1-3	CASSLEHTIYF	TGTGCCAGCAGCTTGGAGCACACCATATATTTT
once	NA	TRBV30	TRBJ1-5	CAWTEGSNQPQHF	TGTGCCTGGACAGAGGGAAGCAATCAGCCCCAGCATTTT
NA	NA	TRBV18	TRBJ2-1	CASSPTELEQFF	TGTGCCAGCTCACCAACGGAACTCGAGCAGTTCTTC
NA	TRBD1	TRBV5-1	TRBJ2-1	CASSHTTGAHEQFF	TGCGCCAGCAGCCATACCACAGGGGCCCATGAGCAGTTCTTC
NA	NA	TRBV7-2	TRBJ1-1	CASSPQGLNTEAFF	TGTGCCAGCAGTCCACAGGGCCTGAACACTGAAGCTTTCTTT
NA	TRBD2	TRBV19	TRBJ2-6	CASSPGGGSGANVLTF	TGTGCCAGTAGCCCCGGGGGGGGCTCTGGGGCCAACGTCCTGACTTTC
NA	NA	TRBV11-3	TRBJ1-2	CASSLGRRVGYTF	TGTGCCAGCAGCTTAGGCAGGCGGGTAGGCTACACCTTC
medium-sized	TRBD2	TRBV11-2	TRBJ2-1	CASSDRTRGYNEQFF	TGTGCCAGCAGCGATCGGACTAGGGGATACAATGAGCAGTTCTTC
NA	NA	TRBV9	TRBJ1-1	CASSAHRDTEAFF	TGTGCCAGCAGCGCCCACAGGGACACTGAAGCTTTCTTT
once	TRBD1	TRBV16	TRBJ1-2	CASSQGQGYGYTF	TGTGCCAGCAGCCAAGGACAGGGCTATGGCTACACCTTC
NA	NA	TRBV23-1	TRBJ1-6	CANDNRPANSPLHF	TGCGCCAATGATAACAGGCCTGCAAATTCACCCCTCCACTTT
NA	TRBD1	TRBV2	TRBJ1-2	CASSHRGPRQWGYTF	TGTGCCAGCAGTCACAGGGGGCCGCGCCAATGGGGCTACACCTTC
few	NA	TRBV25-1	TRBJ1-2	CASSPGVGGMRFNYGYTF	TGTGCCAGCAGTCCGGGGGTTGGGGGAATGAGGTTTAACTATGGCTACACCTTC
NA	NA	TRBV18	TRBJ2-5	CASSQYQETQYF	TGTGCCAGCTCACAGTACCAAGAGACCCAGTACTTC
NA	NA	TRBV19	TRBJ1-4	CASSITWNEKLFF	TGTGCCAGTAGTATAACCTGGAATGAAAAACTGTTTTTT
NA	NA	TRBV6-5	TRBJ1-1	CASSPHNRDSLKAFF	TGTGCCAGCAGTCCTCACAACAGGGATTCCTTAAAAGCTTTCTTT
few	TRBD2	TRBV18	TRBJ2-1	CASSPAPLAGAKEQFF	TGTGCCAGCTCACCAGCTCCTTTAGCGGGGGCTAAAGAGCAGTTCTTC
NA	TRBD1	TRBV6-2/TRBV6-3	TRBJ1-5	CASSSGTGNQPQHF	TGTGCCAGCAGTTCCGGGACAGGGAATCAGCCCCAGCATTTT
NA	NA	TRBV4-1	TRBJ2-7	CASSPTPTGGRYEQYF	TGCGCCAGCAGCCCCACCCCAACGGGGGGCCGGTACGAGCAGTACTTC
once	NA	TRBV5-1	TRBJ2-3	CASSFDSATQYF	TGCGCCAGCAGCTTTGACAGCGCTACGCAGTATTTT
NA	TRBD2	TRBV18	TRBJ2-2	CASSPSLASGELFF	TGTGCCAGCTCACCCTCACTAGCGTCCGGGGAGCTGTTTTTT
NA	NA	TRBV30	TRBJ2-1	CAWSWQSYNEQFF	TGTGCCTGGAGTTGGCAGTCCTACAATGAGCAGTTCTTC
few	NA	TRBV24-1	TRBJ1-5	CATTLDREDQPQHF	TGTGCCACCACCCTTGACAGAGAGGATCAGCCCCAGCATTTT
NA	TRBD2	TRBV2	TRBJ2-3	CASSAPLAGGGDTQYF	TGTGCCAGCAGTGCCCCACTAGCGGGGGGTGGGGATACGCAGTATTTT
NA	NA	TRBV5-6	TRBJ2-1	CASSLAASGGNSAFF	TGTGCCAGCAGCTTGGCCGCGTCAGGGGGGAATTCAGCGTTCTTC
once	NA	TRBV9	TRBJ2-7	CASSRSGAYEQYF	TGTGCCAGCAGCCGCTCGGGTGCCTACGAGCAGTACTTC
once	NA	TRBV10-3	TRBJ1-5	CAISEGRNTSQPQHF	TGTGCCATCAGTGAGGGCAGGAATACAAGTCAGCCCCAGCATTTT
NA	TRBD1	TRBV4-2	TRBJ1-3	CASSQGLLQGGGGNTIYF	TGTGCCAGCAGCCAAGGCTTGCTACAGGGGGGAGGTGGAAACACCATATATTTT
NA	NA	TRBV7-2	TRBJ1-2	CASSLERGMGYGYTF	TGTGCCAGCAGCTTAGAGCGGGGGATGGGGTATGGCTACACCTTC
NA	TRBD1	TRBV3-1/TRBV3-2	TRBJ1-2	CASSQQGGSGYTF	TGTGCCAGCAGCCAACAGGGGGGGTCCGGCTACACCTTC
NA	TRBD1	TRBV27	TRBJ1-6	CASSYDRGSPLHF	TGTGCCAGCAGTTACGACAGGGGTTCACCCCTCCACTTT
few	TRBD1	TRBV5-1	TRBJ2-7	CASSFNQGAPYEQYF	TGCGCCAGCAGCTTTAACCAGGGGGCCCCCTACGAGCAGTACTTC
NA	TRBD1	TRBV7-3	TRBJ2-5	CASSLTGQTFQETQYF	TGTGCCAGCAGCTTAACGGGACAGACCTTTCAAGAGACCCAGTACTTC
NA	NA	TRBV5-5	TRBJ1-2	CASSLGVMGRTANYGYTF	TGTGCCAGCAGCTTGGGCGTAATGGGCAGGACAGCTAACTATGGCTACACCTTC
NA	TRBD1	TRBV28	TRBJ1-1	CASSPGQVNTEAFF	TGTGCCAGCAGCCCGGGACAGGTCAACACTGAAGCTTTCTTT
NA	NA	TRBV5-1	TRBJ2-2	CASSLEGGGLEGELFF	TGCGCCAGCAGCTTGGAGGGCGGGGGCCTAGAAGGGGAGCTGTTTTTT
NA	TRBD1	TRBV4-1	TRBJ1-1	CASSHMGQGAMNTEAFF	TGCGCCAGCAGCCACATGGGACAGGGCGCAATGAACACTGAAGCTTTCTTT
NA	TRBD1	TRBV10-1	TRBJ1-5	CASSRDRNQPQHF	TGCGCCAGCAGTAGGGACAGGAATCAGCCCCAGCATTTT